This record looks at one TCR beta chain sequence and its context. Antigen: not known. This sample was taken from a study of beta chain features in type 1 diabetes. Donors contributed one heparinised blood draw apiece, averaging about 116 mL. CD45RO/CCR7/CD25/CD127/CD95/CD27 staining was used to isolate CD4+ naive, central memory, regulatory and stem cell-like memory cells by sorting. From germline, CDR1 is SEHNR and CDR2 FQNEAQ (reference sequence). Trimming removed 5 bases from V and 1 base from J, with 10 bases in between. The length of the CDR3 is 14 residues. The investigators reverse transcribed all of the isolated RNA, so they sequenced expressed TCRB transcripts. The data were produced by immunoSEQ multiplex PCR, yet TCRdb's version contains in-frame clones alone and is incomplete. The sample lists about 160,000 clones, roughly 63% seen once, with roughly 0.092% in the top ten. General study points: In all four CD4+ subsets, TCRB CDR3 length was significantly, moderately reduced in type 1 diabetes.

This chain joins TRBV7-9 and TRBJ2-3; a possible D gene is TRBD2 (5 bases). Sequenced input: naive CD4+ T cells from blood. This clonotype was sampled from a young man with type 1 diabetes. For the CDR3, the DNA is TGTGCCAGCAGCCCGGACTCGGGCACAGATACGCAGTATTTT. Its protein product is CASSPDSGTDTQYF.